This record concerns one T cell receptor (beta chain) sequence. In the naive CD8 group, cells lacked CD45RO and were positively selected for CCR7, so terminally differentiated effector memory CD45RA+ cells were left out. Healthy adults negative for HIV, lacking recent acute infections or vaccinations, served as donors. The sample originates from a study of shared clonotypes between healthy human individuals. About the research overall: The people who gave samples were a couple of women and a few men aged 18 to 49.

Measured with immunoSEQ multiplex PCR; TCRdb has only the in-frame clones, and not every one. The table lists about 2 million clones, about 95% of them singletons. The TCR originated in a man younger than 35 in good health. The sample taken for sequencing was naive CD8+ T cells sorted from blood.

Here the CDR3 reads CAISDFTGGRINSPLHF. The CDR3, as DNA: TGTGCCATCAGTGACTTCACCGGGGGACGGATTAATTCACCCCTCCACTTT. The chain couples TRBV10-3 to TRBJ1-6; TRBD1 might be the D (5 bases). V shed 3 bases and J shed 6 bases, with 18 bases lying between them. The V gene's germline CDR1 is ENHRY and CDR2 SYGVKD. There are 17 residues in the CDR3.